This record covers a single TCR beta chain. Its antigen remains unidentified. Base qualities are missing; no much larger clone stands one base away. Libraries were prepared through the immunoSEQ multiplex PCR assay. For the multiplex PCR, a mixture combining 60 forward primers for TCR Vbeta segments and 13 reverse primers for TCR Jbeta segments was used. A multiplex PCR assay on genomic DNA amplified the CDR3 region of rearranged TCR beta genes. The Illumina HiSeq System was used to sequence the amplified TCR beta libraries as 87-base-pair reads. Per the source publication's procedure: A later analysis counted about 76 million unique TCR beta chains across the 550 to 800 repertoires, and 10 million to 12 million of these chains were shared by at least two donors. Raw reads were error-corrected and collapsed into unique sequences with a nearest-neighbor algorithm that merged closely related sequences to remove PCR and sequencing errors. To assign V, D and J gene segments, CDR3 sequences were aligned to IMGT reference sequences. Each retained sequence needed at least a six-nucleotide match to both a V gene segment and a J gene segment. Rearrangements were called productive when the CDR3 lacked stop codons and stayed in frame with V and J; all others were non-productive. CDR3 was defined by IMGT convention, running from the second conserved V-encoded cysteine to the conserved J-encoded phenylalanine. Sequences without an unambiguous match to a single V gene segment were excluded from the earlier analysis of approximately 560 of the donors. In an earlier analysis of approximately 560 of the donors, a V segment was called functional when productive rearrangements were above 56.7%, and segregating when the standard deviation between donors exceeded 5%. A statistical classification framework was developed to diagnose cytomegalovirus status using the catalog of TCR beta chain sequences. In a later analysis, V and J genes were assigned by comparing TCR nucleotide sequences against IMGT/GENE-DB human TR gene sequences. Using the TCRdist pipeline, a later analysis assigned CDR3 sequences along with most-parsimonious VDJ recombination scenarios. In a later analysis, every TCR beta chain was defined by the combination of its CDR3 amino acid sequence and its V-gene family, and reads without a unique V-gene family were dropped. A later analysis removed 592 highly shared, low-generation-probability nucleotide sequences to deal with suspected cross-contamination and a sequencing artifact. For each public chain, a later analysis derived a clonal expansion index from normalized ranks of inferred template counts within each repertoire. Generation probabilities in a later analysis came from a VDJ recombination model fitted to out-of-frame rearrangements, and those results were checked against IGoR. Hypergeometric tests were used in a later analysis to score TCR-TCR, TCR-HLA and TCR-CMV co-occurrence, with a repertoire-size bias correction applied to the TCR pairs. To estimate false discovery rates, a later analysis permuted the HLA or CMV assignments 20 times. In a later analysis, co-occurring TCRs were grouped with DBSCAN, and TCRdist sequence similarity was added when clustering was performed within HLA-allele-positive subsets. Repertoires with fewer than 30,000 or more than 120,000 public chains were left out of co-occurrence clustering, as were about 5 repertoires with anomalous nucleotide sharing. The clones in this table, taken by TCRdb from immuneACCESS, are in-frame only. Not every clone is retained; where verified, under half of the shortfall comes from an unresolved V gene, and the cause of the rest is unknown. V, J and clone size are taken as reported in that table, and D and trimming were inferred from the DNA itself. The sample records roughly 100,000 clones, 60% to 80% of which are singletons. The ten largest clones add up to approximately 8% of the sample.

The entry originates in a study of cytomegalovirus exposure and HLA in healthy donors (dated by TCRdb to about 2017). Looking at the study overall: According to an earlier analysis of a few hundred of the donors, some 180 million T cells yielded 95 million to 140 million unique TCR beta sequences and more than 250 Gb of sequence data. Approximately 310 gigabases of sequencing data and tens of millions of unique TCR sequences were included in an early release covering around 650 HLA-typed donors. Of the 350 to 450 genotyped donors, 75% to 85% were placed in the genetic ancestry cluster associated with self-reported Caucasian donors. The study aimed to test whether cataloging public T cell receptors could reveal signatures of past pathogen exposure. The study profiled the T cell repertoires of about 640 subjects by immunosequencing and related them to cytomegalovirus serostatus. A separate validation cohort of some 130 different subjects was used in addition to the roughly 720-subject first cohort. To predict cytomegalovirus infection status, the study combined high-throughput TCR immunosequencing, statistical association of individual TCRs with disease status, and machine learning. To study patterns of TCR occurrence, a later analysis re-analyzed previously published TCR beta repertoires from just over 650 donors and added high-resolution HLA genotyping. Rather than using new phenotypic data, the later analysis identified candidate immune exposures from TCR beta sequences and from how often those sequences occurred across donors. To decide whether each TCR beta V gene segment behaved as functional or pseudogenic, an earlier analysis of 587 of the donors relied on high-throughput TCR beta sequencing. Alongside the repertoire data, information on donor age, sex, ethnicity and CMV serostatus was compiled. In a later genetic analysis, genome-wide SNP genotypes for 398 of the 666 donors were used, and that subset was treated as a discovery cohort. All discovery cohort repertoires had been generated on a single sequencing platform. HLA typing included class I and class II loci at four-digit resolution. The number of typed donors differed by locus: 629-630 for A, B, C, DRB1 and DQB1; some 500 for DQA1; around 580 for DPA1; and 400 to 480 for DPB1. A handful of DR-DQ haplotypes were handled as single units for association and clustering because linkage in the cohort was strong. On average, about 200,000 unique TCR beta nucleotide sequences were sequenced per donor among more than 350 genotyped donors of the cohort, with about 19% of those sequences being non-productive.

From its cysteine to its phenylalanine, the CDR3 spans 17 amino acids. Only the CDR3 part of the read is kept: 51 bases, read in frame from the first base. CDR1 and CDR2, per the germline V gene, are LGHNA and YSLEER. V is cut back by 4 bases and J by 1 base, with 9 bases in the junction unmatched. Broad study findings and their caveats: In the study, some 160 TCR beta chains were listed as associated with cytomegalovirus. A later genetic analysis associated a missense DCLRE1C variant with V-gene and J-gene trimming of TCR beta chains, and an independent cohort replicated the association. Because some donors lacked HLA typing at each locus, the association tests relied only on the typed subset. Three of the identified cytomegalovirus-associated TCR beta chains were confirmed in vitro to be specific for cytomegalovirus antigens. Compared with the 666-donor mean, donors in an Asian-associated ancestry cluster had fewer N-insertions in productive TCRs, according to a later genetic analysis. In this cohort, only TCR beta chains were sequenced, and detectable features were limited by the absence of alpha or paired-chain data. A further reported finding was that TCR beta sequences accurately predicted the HLA-A and HLA-B alleles for most subjects in the first cohort. An earlier analysis of 450 to 750 of the donors showed that most TCR beta V segments appeared in productive rearrangements either about 87% or about 30% of the time, which broadly matched IMGT annotations. In a later analysis, several top co-occurrence clusters were reported to appear linked to parvovirus B19, influenza, CMV and Epstein-Barr virus. Linkage disequilibrium might explain the correlated functional status among segregating V segments, but an unknown experimental factor could not be excluded. Sequencing depth was assumed to be roughly uniform across donors in the presence/absence analyses, though that assumption may not hold. For the cohort, immune exposure information was limited to CMV serostatus. In both the original and validation cohorts, the classifier was reported to diagnose cytomegalovirus status with high specificity and sensitivity. Assigning TCR associations to individual alleles was difficult when HLA alleles, especially DR and DQ, strongly co-occurred. According to a later analysis, TCR association rates differed among HLA loci, with DRB1 alleles showing the most associated TCRs and HLA-C alleles showing the fewest. According to the authors, the approach could potentially be generalized to other disease states and immunological phenotypes. Most TCR sequences were seen in very few donors, while some public TCRs were found in many individuals. Because counts were too low, approximately 15 rarely observed V segments, including chromosome 9 orphons, were excluded from the earlier analysis of several hundred of the donors. Some IMGT-functional V segments, including TRBV6-2 and TRBV6-3, could not be distinguished by the 87-base-pair reads and were therefore excluded. A later analysis found that most CMV-associated TCR beta chains appeared HLA-restricted, with HLA associations seemingly driven largely by CMV exposure. Specific HLA alleles were associated with 15,000 to 20,000 TCR beta sequences at a false discovery rate of 0.05 in a later analysis. A cluster of highly shared sequence variants was judged likely to be a technical artifact of the sequencing pipeline. In a later analysis, HLA-associated TCR beta chains showed more clonal expansion and lower generation probabilities than non-associated chains that were equally common.

In total, approximately 700 healthy bone marrow donors made up the cohort. Cohort members were all nominally healthy when sampled, although unrecorded immune exposures were likely present. The donor tested CMV seronegative and was one of the 352 seronegative cohort members. Every donor gave a peripheral blood sample, and the peripheral blood mononuclear cells from that sample were used for TCR beta sequencing. The Qiagen DNeasy Blood Extraction Kit was used to extract genomic DNA from the blood cell samples. This TCR came from a female donor in good health and CMV-seronegative. Recombination joined TRBV4-3 with TRBJ2-7, with 11 central nucleotides matching TRBD2. The sample taken for sequencing was PBMCs. The nucleotide sequence is TGCGCCAGCAGCCCCAGGGTAGCGGGAGGGCAATCCTACGAGCAGTACTTC. Protein translation: CASSPRVAGGQSYEQYF.